This passage covers 17 T cell receptor beta chains from one sample sequenced in a study of blood T cells in healthy people across ages. Primed by a sample-barcoded 5' primer and a J-beta primer mix, a second PCR proceeded for about 6 to 11 cycles. Each CDR3 protein gets one entry after TCRdb re-called the 5' RACE reads with MiXCR. The sample holds under 2,000,000 distinct CDR3 sequences, around half seen once. Sequences were obtained from blood. These receptors came from a woman aged 40 to 50 in good health.

This clonotype occurred a few times. The V and J genes are TRBV5-1 and TRBJ2-3, with 11 positions matching TRBD2. The germline gives CDR1 SGHRS, CDR2 YFSETQ. This CDR3 spans 17 amino acids. The J segment lost 4 bases and the V segment lost 0 bases, leaving 7 bases of the junction unmatched. The CDR3 reads CASSLATLAGGADTQYF. CDR3 bases: TGCGCCAGCAGCTTGGCCACGCTAGCGGGGGGTGCAGATACGCAGTATTTT.

The chain carries TRBV24-1 and TRBJ2-3, with TRBD1 as a possible D gene (6 bases). CDR1 is KGHDR and CDR2 is SFDVKD in the germline V gene. CDR3 length: 13 amino acids. V lost 5 bases and J lost 1, with 6 bases in between. The CDR3: CATSGQGTDTQYF. The CDR3 DNA reads TGTGCCACCAGTGGACAGGGCACAGATACGCAGTATTTT.

This clonotype came up a few times. The CDR3 sequence is CASTGVEGLNYEQYF. CDR3 coding DNA: TGTGCCAGTACCGGGGTAGAGGGTCTTAACTACGAGCAGTACTTC. This chain links TRBV28 with TRBJ2-7; tentative D call: TRBD2 (5 bases). Germline loops: CDR1 MDHEN, CDR2 SYDVKM. CDR3 length: 15 amino acids. Trimming shortened V by 9 bases and J by 3 bases, and 21 bases separated the two germline ends.

The chain employs TRBV4-1 and TRBJ1-2; D unclear. V was pared by 0 bases and J by 7 bases, with 27 bases between. CDR3 size: 19 residues. Germline CDR1 and CDR2: MGHRA and YSYEKL. CDR3 in amino acids: CASSQDRLIDIPRASGYTF. CDR3 DNA: TGCGCCAGCAGCCAAGACCGACTCATAGACATCCCGAGGGCGTCTGGCTACACCTTC.

There are a few counts of this clonotype. V is TRBV28 and J is TRBJ2-3; 7 positions agree with TRBD2. CDR1 MDHEN and CDR2 SYDVKM come from the germline V gene. V was clipped by 3 bases and J by 4 bases; unmatched bases: 7. This CDR3 comprises 15 residues. The CDR3 spells CASSFNGGIPDTQYF. The CDR3 bases are TGTGCCAGCAGTTTTAACGGGGGGATCCCAGATACGCAGTATTTT.

This clonotype was recorded a few times. V and J are TRBV28 and TRBJ2-7; D may be TRBD1 (6 bases). The CDR3 has 15 residues. The germline V gene has CDR1 MDHEN and CDR2 SYDVKM. The germline V and J ends were trimmed by 5 bases and 1 base, with 15 bases remaining between them. As DNA, the CDR3 is TGTGCCAGCAGTGCCAACGAGGACAGTTCCTACGAGCAGTACTTC. This encodes CASSANEDSSYEQYF.

The gene calls are TRBV6-2 or TRBV6-3 and TRBJ2-4, with D possibly being TRBD2 (5 bases). The CDR3 loop spans 14 amino acids. V was cut by 7 bases and J by 13 bases, with 23 bases left in between. Germline CDR1 MNHEY, CDR2 SVGEGT. In nucleotides, the CDR3 is TGTGCCAGCACCAAACTAGAAGCTATCTATGAGCAGTACTTC. It encodes CASTKLEAIYEQYF.

The rearrangement joins TRBV7-2 to TRBJ2-5; possibly TRBD1 for D (6 bases). The CDR3 spans 13 residues. CDR1 SGHTA and CDR2 FQGNSA come from the germline V gene. The V end lost 6 bases, the J end lost 5 bases, and 13 bases lay between the germline ends. CDR3 sequence: CASRQQGFETQYF. The CDR3 DNA follows: TGTGCCAGCAGACAACAGGGATTCGAGACCCAGTACTTC.

This chain uses TRBV5-1 with TRBJ1-1; D is unresolved. This CDR3 contains 16 residues. With 0 bases removed from V and 1 base from J, the gap between germline ends came to 13 bases. Per germline, CDR1 SGHRS and CDR2 YFSETQ. CDR3 loop: CASSLEQIVANTEAFF. The DNA for the CDR3 is TGCGCCAGCAGCTTGGAACAGATAGTAGCGAACACTGAAGCTTTCTTT. Drawing the rest from reference TRBV5-1 and TRBJ1-1, the complete variable domain is KAGVTQTPRYLIKTRGQQVTLSCSPISGHRSVSWYQQTPGQGLQFLFEYFSETQRNKGNFPGRFSGRQFSNSRSEMNVSTLELGDSALYLCASSLEQIVANTEAFFGQGTRLTVV.

The chain combines TRBV6-1 with TRBJ1-2; D gene uncertain. V lost 4 bases and J 7 bases, leaving 16 bases between the germline ends. CDR3 length: 14 amino acids. Germline CDR1 reads MNHNS; CDR2 reads SASEGT. CDR3 protein: CASSVMTARLGYTF. The CDR3 DNA reads as TGTGCCAGCAGTGTCATGACGGCCCGTCTTGGCTACACCTTC.

There are many counts of this clonotype. The junction shows a germline mismatch at one end, possibly a read error. V is TRBV4-1 and J is TRBJ2-7, with 7 positions matching TRBD1. This CDR3 has 15 residues. Germline CDR1 is MGHRA and CDR2 is YSYEKL. The CDR3 DNA reads TGTGCCAGCAGCCAAGAAGACAGGGCCTCCTACGAGCAGTACTTC. Residues: CASSQEDRASYEQYF.

This chain connects TRBV5-5 to TRBJ1-5; D possibly corresponds to TRBD1 (6 bases). CDR3 length: 14 residues. Germline lookup yields CDR1 SGHKS and CDR2 YYEKEE (reference sequence). V lost 4 bases and J 3 bases, leaving 11 bases between the germline ends. The CDR3 protein is CASSLYRVNQPQHF. In nucleotides, the CDR3 is TGTGCCAGCAGCCTTTACAGGGTCAATCAGCCCCAGCATTTT.

The chain combines TRBV20-1 with TRBJ1-6, with TRBD1 as a possible D gene (5 bases). Germline assignment: CDR1 DFQATT and CDR2 SNEGSKA (reference sequence). Between the trimmed V and J ends, which lost 7 bases and 10 bases, there was a span of 14 bases. The CDR3 has 12 residues. The DNA for the CDR3 is TGCAGTGGGCAGGGTGGAGAGTCACCCCTCCACTTT. Translated: CSGQGGESPLHF.

The chain combines TRBV20-1 with TRBJ2-5; 11 positions match TRBD2. CDR1 is DFQATT and CDR2 is SNEGSKA in the germline V gene (reference sequence). Losses at the gene ends were 0 bases for V and 5 bases for J; bases not matched to a gene: 11. This CDR3 contains 17 residues. CDR3 amino acids: CSARDSGGASRMETQYF. CDR3 coding DNA: TGCAGTGCTAGAGATAGCGGGGGGGCCTCTCGCATGGAGACCCAGTACTTC.

V gene TRBV6-6 combines with J gene TRBJ2-1; 7 bases agree with TRBD1. V was pared by 5 bases and J by 3 bases, with 7 bases of the junction left unmatched. Germline assignment: CDR1 MNHNY and CDR2 SVGAGI (reference sequence). CDR3 length equals 15 residues. CDR3 region: CASSTPGQSYNEQFF. CDR3 sequence (DNA): TGTGCCAGCAGTACACCGGGACAGAGCTACAATGAGCAGTTCTTC.

The rearrangement links TRBV27 to TRBJ2-2; 7 bases agree with TRBD1. CDR1 is MNHEY and CDR2 is SMNVEV in the germline V gene (reference sequence). The CDR3 is 14 amino acids. The junction had 4 bases not matched to a gene; V was cut back by 6 bases and J by 3 bases. This chain's CDR3 is CASSRQGDTGELFF. In DNA form, the CDR3 reads TGTGCCAGCAGCCGACAGGGCGACACCGGGGAGCTGTTTTTT.

This clonotype occurred a few times. The chain has TRBV6-2 or TRBV6-3 and TRBJ2-3; unclear D gene. V lost 0 bases to trimming and J lost 0 bases, with 13 bases between them. From germline, CDR1 is MNHEY and CDR2 SVGEGT. This CDR3 is 17 amino acids long. The chain's CDR3 is CASSYSSKLLSTDTQYF. The CDR3 nucleotides read TGTGCCAGCAGTTACTCGAGTAAGCTTCTTAGCACAGATACGCAGTATTTT.